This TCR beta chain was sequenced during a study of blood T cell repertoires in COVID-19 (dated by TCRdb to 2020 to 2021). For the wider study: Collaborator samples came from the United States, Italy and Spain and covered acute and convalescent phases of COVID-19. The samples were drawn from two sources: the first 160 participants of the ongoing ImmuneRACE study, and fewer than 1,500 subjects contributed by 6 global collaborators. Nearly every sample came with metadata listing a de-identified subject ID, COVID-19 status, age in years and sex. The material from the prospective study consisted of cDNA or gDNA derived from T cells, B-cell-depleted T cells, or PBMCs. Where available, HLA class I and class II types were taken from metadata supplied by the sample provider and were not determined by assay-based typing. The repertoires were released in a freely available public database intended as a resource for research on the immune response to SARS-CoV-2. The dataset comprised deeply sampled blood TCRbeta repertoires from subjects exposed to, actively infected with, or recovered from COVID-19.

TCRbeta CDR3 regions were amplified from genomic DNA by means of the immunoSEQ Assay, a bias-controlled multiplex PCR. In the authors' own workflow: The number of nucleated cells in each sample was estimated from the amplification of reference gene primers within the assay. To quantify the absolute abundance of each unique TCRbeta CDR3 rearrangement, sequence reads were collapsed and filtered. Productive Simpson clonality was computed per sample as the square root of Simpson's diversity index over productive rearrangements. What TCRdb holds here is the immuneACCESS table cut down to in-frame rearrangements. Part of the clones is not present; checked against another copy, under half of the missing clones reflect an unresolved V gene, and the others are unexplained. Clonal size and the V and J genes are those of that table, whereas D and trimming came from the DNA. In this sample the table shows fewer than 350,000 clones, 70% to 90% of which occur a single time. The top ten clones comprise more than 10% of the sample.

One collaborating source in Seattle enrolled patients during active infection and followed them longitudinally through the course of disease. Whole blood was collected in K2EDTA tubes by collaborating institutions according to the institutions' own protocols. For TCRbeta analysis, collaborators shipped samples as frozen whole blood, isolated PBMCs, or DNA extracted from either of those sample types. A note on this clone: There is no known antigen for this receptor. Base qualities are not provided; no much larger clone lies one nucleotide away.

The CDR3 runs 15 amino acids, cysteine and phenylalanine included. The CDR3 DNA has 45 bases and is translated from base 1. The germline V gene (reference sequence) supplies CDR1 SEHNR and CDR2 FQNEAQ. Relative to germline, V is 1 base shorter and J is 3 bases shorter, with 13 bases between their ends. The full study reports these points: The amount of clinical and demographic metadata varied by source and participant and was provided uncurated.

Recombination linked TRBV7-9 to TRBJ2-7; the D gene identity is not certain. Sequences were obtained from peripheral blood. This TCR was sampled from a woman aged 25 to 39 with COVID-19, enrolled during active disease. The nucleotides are TGTGCCAGCAGCTTAGGAGGAGTCAGAAGCTACGAGCAGTACTTC. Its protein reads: CASSLGGVRSYEQYF.